The entry below describes one T cell receptor (beta chain). The entry originates in a study of technical replicates of blood from several donors. Sequencing used immunoSEQ multiplex PCR; TCRdb keeps in-frame clones, though not all of them. This sample yields roughly 52,000 clones, of which 90% to 95% are seen a single time; around 3% belongs to the top ten. The germline CDR1 and CDR2 sequences are MNHEY and SVGAGI. Trimming took 5 bases from V and 3 from J; bases not matched to a gene: 7. The CDR3 is made up of 15 amino acids. The TCR sequence derives from a human donor in good health. Some clones in this sample may be carry-over from other donors' samples. Sequenced: PBMCs. J is TRBJ2-3 and V is TRBV6-5, with 8 bases that match TRBD1. CDR3 sequence reads: CASSITGGRTDTQYF. CDR3 sequence (DNA): TGTGCCAGCAGTATTACAGGGGGGAGGACAGATACGCAGTATTTT.